This TCR beta chain was profiled in a study of response to subunit inactivated influenza vaccine. Study-wide points: With each seasonal influenza vaccination, the authors suggested, few new T cells are recruited.

MiXCR was run by TCRdb on the RT-PCR reads, yielding one entry per CDR3 protein. Of around 650,000 distinct CDR3 sequences listed, 15% to 17% are singletons. This clonotype was seen only a few times. Antigen specificity is unknown. Germline V CDR1 and CDR2: MNHNY, SVGAGI (reference sequence). V gave up 5 bases and J gave up 7 bases; unmatched junction bases: 4. The CDR3 runs 12 residues. The specimen was PBMCs from blood, collected approximately 13 days after vaccination. This receptor was identified in a man over 45 who received an inactivated influenza vaccine. J is TRBJ2-7 and V is TRBV6-6; 8 bases match TRBD1. Written as DNA, the CDR3 is TGTGCCAGCAGTCCCCGGGACAGGGAGCAGTACTTC. Protein sequence: CASSPRDREQYF.